This entry lists 9 T cell receptor beta chains sequenced from one sample in a study of T cells in localized non-small cell lung cancer. The assay was immunoSEQ multiplex PCR, and TCRdb's table has in-frame clones only and misses some. This table has 70,000 to 80,000 clones, approximately 90% appearing once. The source material was peripheral blood, sampled before any cancer treatment. All receptors derive from a woman aged 40-70 years with stage I squamous cell lung carcinoma.

The rearrangement joins TRBV19 to TRBJ1-1; D possibly corresponds to TRBD1 (5 bases). Germline loops: CDR1 LNHDA, CDR2 SQIVND (reference sequence). The CDR3 totals 15 residues. Between the trimmed V and J ends, which lost 4 bases and 11 bases, there was a span of 23 bases. In DNA form, the CDR3 reads TGTGCCAGTAGTAACAATAGGGGAGGCCAAGGGCGCGCTTTCTTT. Translating it yields CASSNNRGGQGRAFF.

CDR3 protein: CASSPGWGNTEAFF. The CDR3 DNA reads as TGTGCCAGCAGCCCTGGTTGGGGGAACACTGAAGCTTTCTTT. The rearrangement joins TRBV7-8 to TRBJ1-1, with D unclear. Trimming removed 5 bases at V and 1 base at J, with 11 bases between. The CDR3 covers 14 residues. CDR1 SGHVS and CDR2 FQNEAQ come from the germline V gene.

The J gene is TRBJ2-2, the V gene TRBV9, with 7 bases matching TRBD1. Trimming removed 4 bases from V and 4 bases from J; junction bases left unmatched: 7. CDR3 length: 15 residues. Germline V gene lookup returns CDR1 SGDLS and CDR2 YYNGEE. In DNA, the CDR3 is TGTGCCAGCAGCCCATCGCCAGGGGGCACCGGGGAGCTGTTTTTT. Translating gives CASSPSPGGTGELFF. Full variable domain (remainder filled in from reference TRBV9 and TRBJ2-2): DSGVTQTPKHLITATGQRVTLRCSPRSGDLSVYWYQQSLDQGLQFLIQYYNGEERAKGNILERFSAQQFPDLHSELNLSSLELGDSALYFCASSPSPGGTGELFFGEGSRLTVL.

This chain connects TRBV14 to TRBJ1-1; 8 bases fit TRBD1. This CDR3 is built from 16 residues. After removal of 4 bases from V and 3 bases from J, the junction contained 10 bases not matched to a gene. Germline lookup yields CDR1 SGHDN and CDR2 FVKESK. The CDR3 DNA is TGTGCCAGCAGCCCCAGGGGGCTGCTGAGGGACACTGAAGCTTTCTTT. Protein sequence: CASSPRGLLRDTEAFF.

This clone has only one observation. V is TRBV7-9 and J is TRBJ2-3; the match to TRBD2 covers 10 bases. The J segment lost 2 bases and the V segment lost 5 bases, leaving 4 bases of the junction unmatched. CDR1 and CDR2 (germline): SEHNR, FQNEAQ (reference sequence). CDR3 length equals 15 residues. CDR3 bases: TGTGCCAGCAGCATTCTAGCGGGGGTCACAGATACGCAGTATTTT. This codes for CASSILAGVTDTQYF.

The chain links TRBV6-6 to TRBJ2-1; D is ambiguous. CDR1 and CDR2 (germline): MNHNY, SVGAGI (reference sequence). The CDR3 spans 14 residues. V lost 2 bases and J lost 1, with 6 bases in between. The CDR3 DNA reads as TGTGCCAGCAGTTACCTAGAATCCTACAATGAGCAGTTCTTC. It is translated as CASSYLESYNEQFF.

In this sample, this clone turned up once. The V and J genes are TRBV12-5 and TRBJ1-1; no firm D call. The CDR3 is 13 amino acids. V was pared by 3 bases and J by 6 bases, with 11 bases between. Germline lookup yields CDR1 LGHNT and CDR2 FRNRAP. The CDR3 nucleotides read TGTGCTAGTGGTTTCCCAGGTCGACCTGAAGCTTTCTTT. Its translation: CASGFPGRPEAFF.

This clone has more than one count but fewer than ten. CDR3 region: CAWSVASKSRSTEAFF. The CDR3 DNA reads TGTGCCTGGAGTGTAGCCTCCAAGTCGAGAAGCACTGAAGCTTTCTTT. The V call is TRBV30, the J call TRBJ1-1, with D hard to call. Germline lookup yields CDR1 GTSNPN and CDR2 SVGIG (reference sequence). The CDR3 is made up of 16 amino acids. The ends were cut back, 0 bases at V and 4 bases at J, with 18 bases in the middle. Supplemented by reference TRBV30 and TRBJ1-1, the full variable domain reads SQTIHQWPATLVQPVGSPLSLECTVEGTSNPNLYWYRQAAGRGLQLLFYSVGIGQISSEVPQNLSASRPQDRQFILSSKKLLLSDSGFYLCAWSVASKSRSTEAFFGQGTRLTVV.

The chain has TRBV21-1 and TRBJ1-2. TRBV21-1 is termed a pseudogene. The CDR3 runs 14 residues. The CDR3 here is CASSNGGAPYGYTF. The CDR3 DNA follows: TGTGCCAGCAGCAATGGGGGGGCCCCGTATGGCTACACCTTC.